These 10 T cell receptor beta chains were all obtained from the same sample, sequenced in a study of PD-L1 blockade in urothelial cancer. Only in-frame clones appear in the TCRdb table, and some are missing; sequencing was by immunoSEQ multiplex PCR. The table has about 83,000 clones, around 90% seen once. Sequencing was performed on PBMCs, taken around atezolizumab (anti-PD-L1) treatment. The receptor source for this set is a woman aged 70-85 years with urothelial cancer.

The genes are TRBV27 and TRBJ2-2, with TRBD1 identical over 10 bases. V lost 4 bases to trimming and J lost 0 bases; unmatched junction nucleotides: 11. CDR3 length: 19 residues. Germline CDR1 is MNHEY and CDR2 is SMNVEV (reference sequence). The CDR3 DNA is TGTGCCAGCAGTTCCTTTGGGGACAGGGGATACGCGAACACCGGGGAGCTGTTTTTT. Translated, it gives CASSSFGDRGYANTGELFF.

This chain connects TRBV19 to TRBJ2-3; D is possibly TRBD1 (5 bases). The V and J ends lost 6 bases and 2 bases respectively, with 12 bases between them. Looked up from germline, CDR1 is LNHDA and CDR2 is SQIVND (reference sequence). The CDR3 length is 14 residues. CDR3 amino acids: CASSRTRFTDTQYF. CDR3 sequence (DNA): TGTGCCAGTAGCAGGACAAGATTCACAGATACGCAGTATTTT.

The chain links TRBV5-6 to TRBJ2-1; D might be TRBD2 (6 bases). CDR3 size: 15 residues. The V and J ends lost 1 base and 5 bases respectively, with 13 bases between them. CDR1 SGHDT and CDR2 YYEEEE come from the germline V gene. The CDR3 is CASSLSGAPHNEQFF. The CDR3 DNA is TGTGCCAGCAGCTTGTCGGGAGCACCCCACAATGAGCAGTTCTTC.

The genes are TRBV5-1 and TRBJ1-1, with D possibly TRBD1 on 6 matching bases. The V gene's germline CDR1 is SGHRS and CDR2 YFSETQ. The CDR3 totals 16 residues. Trimming cost V 0 bases and J 2 bases, with 14 bases left between them. In DNA, the CDR3 is TGCGCCAGCAGCTTGGTCGCAGGGGACGGTAACACTGAAGCTTTCTTT. Protein sequence: CASSLVAGDGNTEAFF.

The rearrangement uses TRBV5-1 and TRBJ2-1; 13 nucleotides align to TRBD2. J gave up 4 bases and V 4 bases, and 8 bases lay outside the gene matches. CDR1 and CDR2 (germline): SGHRS, YFSETQ. CDR3 length: 17 amino acids. CDR3 nucleotides: TGCGCCAGCAGCAACACGGGACTAGCGGGGCCTTACAATGAGCAGTTCTTC. Its translation is CASSNTGLAGPYNEQFF.

The rearrangement uses TRBV5-1 and TRBJ2-2; D is possibly TRBD1 (6 bases). The CDR3 extends over 15 amino acids. V was trimmed by 0 bases and J by 1 base, leaving 7 bases between them. Germline CDR1 and CDR2: SGHRS and YFSETQ. The CDR3 loop reads CASSLDRVNTGELFF. DNA of the CDR3: TGCGCCAGCAGCTTGGACAGGGTGAACACCGGGGAGCTGTTTTTT.

The chain has TRBV5-1 and TRBJ2-3, with 7 bases identical to TRBD1. Unmatched junction bases numbered 5, after V lost 0 bases and J lost 1 base. The CDR3 length is 16 residues. Looked up from germline, CDR1 is SGHRS and CDR2 is YFSETQ. CDR3 DNA: TGCGCCAGCAGCTTGGGTGCAGGGGGAGGCACAGATACGCAGTATTTT. Translation: CASSLGAGGGTDTQYF.

The gene calls are TRBV7-8 and TRBJ2-7; D possibly corresponds to TRBD2 (6 bases). This CDR3 has 20 amino acids. Trimming cost V 1 base and J 1 base, with 26 bases left between them. Germline values: CDR1 SGHVS, CDR2 FQNEAQ. The CDR3 here is CASSLGMLDYHYPNSYEQYF. The CDR3 coding sequence is TGTGCCAGCAGCTTAGGGATGCTGGACTACCACTACCCAAATTCCTACGAGCAGTACTTC.

The table lists this clone with a count of one. The chain is built from TRBV5-1 and TRBJ2-2; 12 bases fit TRBD2. The ends lost 4 bases at V and 4 bases at J; junction bases unmatched: 5. CDR1 and CDR2 (germline): SGHRS, YFSETQ. This CDR3 comprises 16 residues. The CDR3 bases are TGCGCCAGCAGCGCCCCGGGACTAGCGGGCACCGGGGAGCTGTTTTTT. It yields the protein CASSAPGLAGTGELFF.

In its sample, this clone was seen once. CDR3 in amino acids: CASSLQLSYNYGYTF. The DNA of the CDR3 is TGTGCCAGCAGCTTACAGCTATCGTATAACTATGGCTACACCTTC. The V gene is TRBV5-4, the J gene TRBJ1-2; no definite D call. The CDR3 has 15 residues. V was cut by 2 bases and J by 1 base, with 12 bases left in between. Germline assignment: CDR1 SGHNT and CDR2 YYREEE (reference sequence). Supplemented by reference TRBV5-4 and TRBJ1-2, the full variable domain reads ETGVTQSPTHLIKTRGQQVTLRCSSQSGHNTVSWYQQALGQGPQFIFQYYREEENGRGNFPPRFSGLQFPNYSSELNVNALELDDSALYLCASSLQLSYNYGYTFGSGTRLTVV.